This TCR beta chain was sequenced for a study of blood T cell repertoires in COVID-19. Whole-study context: Researchers got acute and convalescent COVID-19 samples from the United States, Italy and Spain. Sources were T cells, B-cell-depleted T cells, or PBMCs; the material itself was cDNA or gDNA.

Source study methods: By means of reference gene primer amplification, nucleated cell counts were estimated. The repertoire was sequenced with immunoSEQ multiplex PCR; TCRdb's copy has only in-frame clones and lacks some. That table gives V, J and clone size, and the DNA gave D and trimming. The repertoire holds approximately 100,000 clones, about 88% seen once, with approximately 15% in the top ten. This clone was detected only once. Germline-derived CDR1 and CDR2 are KGHSH and LQKENI. The V and J ends lost 6 bases and 5 bases, in that order; junction bases with no gene match: 14. This CDR3 contains 16 residues.

Sequencing used peripheral blood. This chain links TRBV18 with TRBJ1-1; 8 bases are shared with TRBD1. The receptor was derived from a woman in her sixties with acute or convalescent COVID-19. The CDR3 sequence is CASSPIGTGSGTEAFF. The CDR3 region has the DNA TGTGCCAGCTCTCCAATCGGGACAGGAAGTGGGACTGAAGCTTTCTTT.